The entry below gives a single TCR beta chain sequence along with its context. The antigen this receptor binds is unknown. Base qualities are not provided; no much larger clone lies one nucleotide away. Library method: the immunoSEQ multiplex PCR assay. As for how the authors treated the data: A statistical classification framework was built to diagnose cytomegalovirus status from the catalog of TCR beta chain sequences. Drawn from immuneACCESS, this table holds only the in-frame rearrangements with V and J called that TCRdb kept. Clones are partly lost; checked studies trace under half to an unresolved V gene and leave the rest unexplained. That table furnishes V, J and clone size, whereas the DNA furnished D and trimming. The sample records about 78,000 clones, 90% to 96% of which are singletons. Approximately 1.5% of the sample is held by the ten biggest clonotypes. The data derive from a study of cytomegalovirus exposure and HLA in healthy donors (dated by TCRdb to about 2017). Regarding the research as a whole: According to a later analysis, one platform produced both the 120 validation repertoires and the roughly 660 repertoires of the first cohort. In addition to the first cohort of 500 to 850 subjects, a separate validation cohort of approximately 130 different subjects was used. To predict cytomegalovirus infection status, the study brought together high-throughput TCR immunosequencing, statistical association of individual TCRs with disease status, and machine learning. The study was designed to test whether signatures of past pathogen exposure could be identified by cataloging public T cell receptors. The research as a whole found: A later analysis had no HLA typing for the validation cohort, so co-occurrence there was scored across all 130 or so repertoires. The authors suggested that the approach could potentially be extended to other disease states and immunological phenotypes. A total of around 150 TCR beta chains were listed by the study as associated with cytomegalovirus. The classifier was reported to diagnose cytomegalovirus status with high specificity and sensitivity in both the original and validation cohorts. Across donors, most TCR sequences were observed very rarely, whereas some public TCRs were present in many individuals. Subsequent analysis determined that TCRs grouped into clusters in the first cohort also showed a tendency toward co-occurrence across the 120 or so validation repertoires, and 94% of cluster scores exceeded 0. In vitro tests confirmed that a few of the cytomegalovirus-associated TCR beta chains recognize cytomegalovirus antigens.

The CDR3, from cysteine to phenylalanine, totals 15 residues. Solely the CDR3 DNA is kept, with 45 bases framed from the first base. CDR1 is given as MGHRA and CDR2 as YSYEKL, both from the germline V gene. At the junction V is shortened by 0 bases and J by 13 bases; bases outside the gene matches: 5. The donors belonged to the validation cohort of over a hundred subjects, which was separate from the approximately 700-subject first cohort. The receptor was isolated from a man between 18 and 35 years old in good health and CMV-seropositive. Source material: PBMCs. This chain joins TRBV4-1 to TRBJ2-1; TRBD2 aligns with 14 central bases. At the DNA level, the sequence is TGCGCCAGCAGCCAAGAGGGGACTAGCGGGAGTCGTCAGTTCTTC. Its translation reads: CASSQEGTSGSRQFF.